Detailed here is one T cell receptor beta chain. This receptor's antigen is unknown. Base quality data are lacking; no much larger clone is found one base away. V sheds 1 base and J sheds 4 bases, leaving 8 bases between their ends. Its CDR3 holds 13 amino acids, cysteine through phenylalanine. The kept DNA is CDR3 alone, 39 bases in frame from the first base. The germline V gene gives CDR1 as SGDLS and CDR2 as YYNGEE. Data came from an Illumina NovaSeq 6000. Using 5'RACE with constant-segment primers, TCRalpha and TCRbeta cDNA libraries were constructed, with sample barcodes and unique molecular identifiers added in the process. RNA was extracted from every sample with Trizol reagent. Libraries were amplified in two PCR steps, with a second sample barcode and Illumina TruSeq adapters added in the second step. The libraries were sequenced on an Illumina NovaSeq using 2 x 150 bp paired-end reads. The source study handled its data this way. With migec v1.2.7, reads were demultiplexed and then collapsed into UMI-guided consensus sequences. Using mixcr v2.1.11, UMI consensuses were aligned to TRA and TRB V and J templates and then assembled into clonotypes. Expanded or contracted clonotypes were those called significant by both edgeR and NoisET, with noise models trained on biological replicates. For edgeR calls, the cutoffs were a false discovery rate-adjusted p below 0.01 and a log2 fold-change threshold of 1. As an exploratory analysis of dynamics, max-normalized trajectories of the 1000 most abundant clonotypes were examined by PCA with hierarchical clustering. The CD4 or CD8 phenotype of responding clones was assigned using the separately sequenced CD4+ and CD8+ repertoires. Using fastp at Q25 and MiXCR, TCRdb reprocessed the public reads and kept productive beta chains. Every entry covers one CDR3 protein and lists the most common genes and DNA from its rows. TCRdb assigned the V and J calls; the authors' analysis was not used. This sample holds fewer than 550,000 distinct CDR3 sequences; over 15% were observed only once. The ten largest clones take up 8.4% of the sample.

This sample was included in a study of T-cell memory formation after mild COVID-19 (dated by TCRdb to the early 2020s). Background for the entire study: TCR sequence clusters from the two donors were found to be largely donor specific. Two young, previously healthy adult volunteers made up the cohort, one male and one female. In a couple of donors, T-cell clones that expanded and contracted after mild COVID-19 were followed by sequencing TCRalpha and TCRbeta repertoires longitudinally. What the research found in general, with its limitations: Some responding clones were detected in pre-infection memory, suggesting pre-existing cross-reactive memory T cells joined the SARS-CoV-2 response. SARS-CoV-2 specificity of the second-wave clones peaking on day 37 was not confirmed. Only two mild cases were covered by the study, and larger cohorts that include severe cases with pre-infection samples were considered necessary. Clones that contracted from day 15 to 85 showed balanced CD4/CD8 phenotypes, whereas a second wave of clones that expanded from day 15 to 37 leaned towards CD4+. Contracting CD4+ clones appeared mostly in the CM and EM memory subsets, whereas CD8+ clones were enriched in EMRA.

PBMCs were isolated by Ficoll-Paque density gradient centrifugation. The sequenced sample was PBMCs or a T cell subset sorted from them (not recorded which). The chain joins TRBV9 to TRBJ2-5, with no confident D gene call. This sequence originates from an adult woman who had mild COVID-19 (a few samples of this study predate the infection). The sample titles of this study are shuffled in the database, so cell type and time point are left out; the donor was told from shared clones. The CDR3 corresponds to CASSVRAGETQYF. The DNA sequence is TGTGCCAGCAGCGTACGGGCCGGAGAGACCCAGTACTTC.